The text below deals with one T cell receptor (beta chain). Antigen specificity is unknown. There were only Caucasian adults among the donors, and all lived in Nashville, Tennessee. CD4+ cells underwent separation, giving CD45RA+ naive and CD45RA-negative memory subsets. The CDR3 totals 13 residues. With V trimmed by 4 bases and J by 8 bases, 6 bases remained unmatched. CDR1 is SGHNT, CDR2 YYREEE, per germline (reference sequence). These data come from a study of shared clonotypes between healthy human individuals. Findings of the study overall: In having few donors, the study represented limited genetic and exposure-history diversity.

For each subset, genomic DNA was distributed in equal portions over several immunoSEQ plates. Here immunoSEQ multiplex PCR was the method, and the copy in TCRdb shows in-frame clones only, minus some. The repertoire holds hundreds of thousands of clones, with approximately 95% as singletons. The sample consisted of naive CD4+ T cells sorted from blood. Indicated subset: CD45RA+ positively selected. The receptor was derived from a woman aged 25-40 years in good health. The rearrangement uses TRBV5-4 and TRBJ1-2, with 9 bases aligning to TRBD1. In nucleotides, the CDR3 is TGTGCCAGCAGCGGAGGACAGGGGCGCGGCTACACCTTC. It yields the protein CASSGGQGRGYTF.